This T cell receptor beta chain was observed in a study of beta chain features in type 1 diabetes. Between the trimmed V and J ends, which lost 0 bases and 0 bases, there was a span of 6 bases. Looked up from germline, CDR1 is SEHNR and CDR2 is FQNEAQ (reference sequence). The CDR3 length is 14 residues. Expressed TCRB transcripts were sequenced, since all the RNA that had been isolated was reverse transcribed. The data were produced by immunoSEQ multiplex PCR, yet TCRdb's version contains in-frame clones alone and is incomplete. Of approximately 340,000 clones in the sample, about 15% were seen once.

This clonotype originated in a woman between 18 and 29 years old in good health. Material for sequencing was naive CD4+ T cells from blood. The V call is TRBV7-9, the J call TRBJ2-7; perhaps TRBD2 as D (5 bases). CDR3 nucleotides: TGTGCCAGCAGCTTAGCCGGGATCTCCTACGAGCAGTACTTC. It encodes CASSLAGISYEQYF.